The TCR beta chain under discussion was sequenced for a study of human T cells and chemical hapten exposure. Background on the study: Per-sample variation in TCR yield stemmed mainly from small pooled library volume differences. Notes on the study in general: Those TCRs sitting above 1 in 1000 frequency stayed the same with DPC sensitization.

Trimming stripped 3 bases from V and 1 base from J, with 12 bases between. From germline, CDR1 is DFQATT and CDR2 SNEGSKA (reference sequence). The CDR3 is 14 residues long. This clonotype was seen ten or more times. Its antigen remains unknown. The study's library attached unique molecular identifiers to single cDNA molecules. Source study methods: Individual samples carried between roughly 20,000 and 690,600 TCRs, with 95,638 as the median. MiXCR was run by TCRdb on the RACE reads, yielding one entry per CDR3 protein. These V and J calls originate from TCRdb's pipeline instead of the authors' own analysis. Seen here are approximately 79,000 distinct CDR3 sequences, about 8.7% observed once, and the top ten hold approximately 1.4%. Specified time point: healthy volunteer bleed at 6 weeks. Unfractionated whole blood served as the source for total RNA extraction.

Source material: whole blood. The rearrangement uses TRBV20-1 and TRBJ1-1; D unclear. This clonotype was sampled from a male donor in good health. Some clones in this sample may be carry-over from other donors' samples. CDR3 in DNA: TGCAGTGCTAGTGTCCCAGGAAGGAACACTGAAGCTTTCTTT. Translation gives CSASVPGRNTEAFF.